This TCR beta chain derives from a study of T-cell memory formation after mild COVID-19. The germline V and J ends were trimmed by 7 bases and 5 bases, with 21 bases remaining between them. CDR3 length: 15 amino acids. From germline, CDR1 is SGHRS and CDR2 YFSETQ. From the 5' RACE reads, TCRdb called clonotypes with MiXCR, one entry per CDR3 protein. The sample yields about 340,000 distinct CDR3 sequences, more than 20% seen once. The material sequenced was PBMCs or a T cell subset sorted from them (not recorded which). The chain employs TRBV5-1 and TRBJ2-5, with a tentative D call TRBD1 (6 bases). The receptor was derived from an adult woman who had mild COVID-19 (a few samples of this study predate the infection). Cell type and time point are not known. The CDR3 sequence is CASRETRGLRETQYF. In DNA form, the CDR3 reads TGCGCCAGCCGTGAAACCAGGGGCCTGAGGGAGACCCAGTACTTC.